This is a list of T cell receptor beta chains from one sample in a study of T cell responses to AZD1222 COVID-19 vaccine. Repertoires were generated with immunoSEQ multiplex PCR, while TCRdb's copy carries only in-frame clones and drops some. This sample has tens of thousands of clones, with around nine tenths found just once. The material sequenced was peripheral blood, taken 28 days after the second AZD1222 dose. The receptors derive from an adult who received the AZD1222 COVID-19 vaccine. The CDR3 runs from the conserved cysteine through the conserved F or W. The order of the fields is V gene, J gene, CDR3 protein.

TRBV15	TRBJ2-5	CATSSHFREETQYF
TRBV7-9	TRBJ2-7	CASSLVYEQYF
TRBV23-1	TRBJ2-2	CASSRPGYGDTGELFF
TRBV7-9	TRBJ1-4	CATPGGGLREKLFF
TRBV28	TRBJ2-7	CASSLGPLIKGYEQYF
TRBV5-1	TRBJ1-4	CASSPQGALSEKLFF
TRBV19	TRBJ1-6	CASSMAGRGLAPSPLHF
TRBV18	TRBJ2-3	CASSPGLHTDTQYF
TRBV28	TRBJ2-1	CASSSTLAGGSYNEQFF
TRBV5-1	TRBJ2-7	CASSLGDTVGEQYF
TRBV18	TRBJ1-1	CASSPQESTEAFF
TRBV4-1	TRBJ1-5	CASSQSPQGANLLQPQHF
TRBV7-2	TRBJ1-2	CASTELPGQDYGYTF
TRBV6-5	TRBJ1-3	CASRLGFSGNTIYF
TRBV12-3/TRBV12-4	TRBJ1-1	CASSLGRETEAFF
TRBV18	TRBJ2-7	CASSPSIVSGDEQYF
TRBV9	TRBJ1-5	CASSVATGPGNQPQHF
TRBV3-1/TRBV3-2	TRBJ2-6	CASSRGRADSGANVLTF
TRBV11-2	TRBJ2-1	CASSSRVARAQIGQFF
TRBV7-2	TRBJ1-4	CASSPGGREKLFF
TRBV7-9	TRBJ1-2	CASSPETVAYGYTF
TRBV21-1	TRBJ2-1	CASSNPGGSYNEQFF